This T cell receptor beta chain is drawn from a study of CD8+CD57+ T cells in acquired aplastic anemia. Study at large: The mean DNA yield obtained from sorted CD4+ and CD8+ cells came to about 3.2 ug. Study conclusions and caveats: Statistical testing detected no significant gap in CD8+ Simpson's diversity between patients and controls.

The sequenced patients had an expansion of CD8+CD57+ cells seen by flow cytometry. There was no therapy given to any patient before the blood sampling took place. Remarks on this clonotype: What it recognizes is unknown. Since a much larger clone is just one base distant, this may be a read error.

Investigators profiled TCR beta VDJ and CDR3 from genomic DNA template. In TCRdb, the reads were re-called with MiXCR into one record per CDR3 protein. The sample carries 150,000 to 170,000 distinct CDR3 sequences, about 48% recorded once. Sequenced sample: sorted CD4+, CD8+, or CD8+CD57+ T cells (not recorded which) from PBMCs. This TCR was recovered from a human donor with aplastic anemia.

The chain's CDR3 is CAISEAGEDEQFF. The DNA for the CDR3 is TGTGCCATCAGTGAGGCGGGGGAGGATGAGCAGTTCTTC. This chain connects TRBV10-3 to TRBJ2-1, with 7 positions matching TRBD2. V gave up 2 bases and J gave up 8 bases; unmatched junction bases: 3. The CDR3 is 13 residues long. In germline, CDR1 is ENHRY, CDR2 SYGVKD.